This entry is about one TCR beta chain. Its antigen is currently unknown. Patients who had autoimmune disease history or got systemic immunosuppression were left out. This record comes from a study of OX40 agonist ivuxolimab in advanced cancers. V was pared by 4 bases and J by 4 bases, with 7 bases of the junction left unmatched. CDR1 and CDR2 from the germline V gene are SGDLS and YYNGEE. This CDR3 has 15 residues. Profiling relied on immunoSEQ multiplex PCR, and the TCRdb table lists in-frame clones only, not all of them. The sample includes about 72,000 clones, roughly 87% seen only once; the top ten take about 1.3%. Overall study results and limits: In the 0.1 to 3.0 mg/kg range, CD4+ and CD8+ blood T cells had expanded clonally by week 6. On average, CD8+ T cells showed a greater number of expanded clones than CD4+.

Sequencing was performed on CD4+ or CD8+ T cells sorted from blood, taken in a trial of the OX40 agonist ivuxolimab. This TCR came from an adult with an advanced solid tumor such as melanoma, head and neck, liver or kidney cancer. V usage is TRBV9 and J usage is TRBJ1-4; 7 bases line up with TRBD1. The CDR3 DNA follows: TGTGCCAGCAGCCTTAGGGACAGCCATAATGAAAAACTGTTTTTT. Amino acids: CASSLRDSHNEKLFF. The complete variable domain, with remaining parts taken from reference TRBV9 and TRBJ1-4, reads DSGVTQTPKHLITATGQRVTLRCSPRSGDLSVYWYQQSLDQGLQFLIQYYNGEERAKGNILERFSAQQFPDLHSELNLSSLELGDSALYFCASSLRDSHNEKLFFGSGTQLSVL.